The 10 T cell receptor beta chains presented below share a single source sample, sequenced in a study of cytomegalovirus exposure and HLA in healthy donors. PCR used 60 Vbeta primers and 13 Jbeta primers. TCRdb keeps only in-frame clones here, not all; method: immunoSEQ multiplex PCR. The table lists roughly 200,000 clones, about four fifths of them singletons. Input material: PBMCs. The receptors stem from a female donor in good health and CMV-seronegative.

This rearrangement joins TRBV9 to TRBJ2-1; the match to TRBD2 covers 8 bases. Germline CDR1 SGDLS, CDR2 YYNGEE. V lost 4 bases and J lost 3; bases outside the gene matches: 3. The CDR3 extends over 14 amino acids. This chain's CDR3 is CASSPGGGYNEQFF. CDR3 DNA: TGTGCCAGCAGCCCGGGAGGGGGCTACAATGAGCAGTTCTTC.

This clone came up many times. V gene TRBV4-1 combines with J gene TRBJ1-4; D call uncertain. Trimming took 0 bases from V and 8 from J, leaving 16 bases between them. The CDR3 has 16 amino acids. Germline V gene data show CDR1 as MGHRA and CDR2 as YSYEKL. CDR3 DNA sequence: TGCGCCAGCAGCCAAGAGCCCCATCAAATGGGCGAAAAACTGTTTTTT. Protein product: CASSQEPHQMGEKLFF.

This chain's CDR3 is CASRTSGRAEEQFF. The CDR3 coding sequence is TGTGCCAGCAGGACTAGCGGGAGGGCCGAAGAGCAGTTCTTC. The chain couples TRBV25-1 to TRBJ2-1, with 14 bases that match TRBD2. CDR3 length: 14 residues. J gave up 10 bases and V 6 bases, and 5 bases lay outside the gene matches. Germline CDR1 is MGHDK and CDR2 is SYGVNS. The variable domain in full, completed from reference TRBV25-1 and TRBJ2-1, reads EADIYQTPRYLVIGTGKKITLECSQTMGHDKMYWYQQDPGMELHLIHYSYGVNSTEKGDLSSESTVSRIRTEHFPLTLESARPSHTSQYLCASRTSGRAEEQFFGPGTRLTVL.

Written as DNA, the CDR3 is TGTGCCAGCAGCTTCCTAACTAGCGAGAACACCGGGGAGCTGTTTTTT. Protein: CASSFLTSENTGELFF. The rearrangement uses TRBV7-2 and TRBJ2-2; 7 nucleotides agree with TRBD2. This CDR3 region has 16 residues. The germline V gene has CDR1 SGHTA and CDR2 FQGNSA. V shed 3 bases, J shed 1 base, and the junction held 5 bases outside the gene matches.

This clone appeared a single time. The rearrangement joins TRBV6-5 to TRBJ2-1; D ambiguous. The V gene lost 10 bases and the J gene lost 0 bases, with 7 bases spanning the gap. Germline V lookup: CDR1 MNHEY, CDR2 SVGAGI. CDR3 length: 12 amino acids. The CDR3 protein is CATHSSYNEQFF. In nucleotides, the CDR3 is TGTGCCACCCACTCCTCCTACAATGAGCAGTTCTTC.

V usage is TRBV5-5 and J usage is TRBJ1-4, with D hard to call. CDR1 and CDR2 from the germline V gene are SGHKS and YYEKEE (reference sequence). V gave up 6 bases and J gave up 8 bases, with 14 bases separating them. The CDR3 runs to 13 residues. This CDR3 reads CASTSITREKLFF. In DNA form, the CDR3 reads TGTGCCAGCACCTCGATTACTCGAGAAAAACTGTTTTTT. Variable domain in full (rest from reference TRBV5-5 and TRBJ1-4): DAGVTQSPTHLIKTRGQQVTLRCSPISGHKSVSWYQQVLGQGPQFIFQYYEKEERGRGNFPDRFSARQFPNYSSELNVNALLLGDSALYLCASTSITREKLFFGSGTQLSVL.

The V gene is TRBV5-1, the J gene TRBJ2-3, with D perhaps TRBD1 (7 bases). V was cut by 2 bases and J by 6 bases, with 16 bases left in between. This CDR3 has 15 amino acids. Germline values: CDR1 SGHRS, CDR2 YFSETQ. The CDR3 region is CASSLRTGGGDTQYF. The DNA for the CDR3 is TGCGCCAGCAGCTTACGGACAGGTGGGGGGGATACGCAGTATTTT.

This clone was counted only a few times. The CDR3 bases are TGTGCCAGCAGCGAGGGGGACAGCCTCAATCAGCCCCAGCATTTT. Translation gives CASSEGDSLNQPQHF. The V and J genes are TRBV9 and TRBJ1-5; 7 nucleotides align to TRBD1. The trim removed 3 bases at V and 3 bases at J, leaving 6 bases unmatched. CDR3 length equals 15 residues. Per germline, CDR1 SGDLS and CDR2 YYNGEE.

The chain uses TRBV7-9 and TRBJ2-5; TRBD2 aligns across 7 bases. V dropped 5 bases and J dropped 4; count of bases not matched to a gene: 10. This CDR3 is 15 amino acids long. Germline CDR1 reads SEHNR; CDR2 reads FQNEAQ (reference sequence). CDR3 in amino acids: CASSRRGGQGETQYF. The DNA of the CDR3 is TGTGCCAGCAGCCGACGGGGAGGGCAGGGAGAGACCCAGTACTTC.

To note about this clone: Other DNA sequences from this sample encode an identical CDR3 as well. V gene TRBV15 combines with J gene TRBJ2-3; possibly TRBD2 for D (6 bases). Germline loops: CDR1 LNHNV, CDR2 YYDKDF (reference sequence). This CDR3 is built from 13 residues. The V gene lost 1 base and the J gene lost 6 bases, with 8 bases spanning the gap. The CDR3 reads CATSRGGVDTQYF. The DNA for the CDR3 is TGTGCCACCAGCAGAGGGGGGGTGGATACGCAGTATTTT.